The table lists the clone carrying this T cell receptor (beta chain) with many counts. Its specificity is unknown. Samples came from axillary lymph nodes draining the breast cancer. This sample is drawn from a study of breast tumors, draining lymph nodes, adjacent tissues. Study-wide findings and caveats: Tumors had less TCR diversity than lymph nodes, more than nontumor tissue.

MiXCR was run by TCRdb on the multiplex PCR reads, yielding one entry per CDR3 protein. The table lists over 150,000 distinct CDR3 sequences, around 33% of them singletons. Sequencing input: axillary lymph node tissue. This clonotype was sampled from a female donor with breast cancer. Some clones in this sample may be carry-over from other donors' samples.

The CDR3 here is CASSQYSRDHTHGYTF. CDR3 bases: TGTGCCAGCAGCCAATATTCCCGTGACCACACTCATGGCTACACCTTC. The chain carries TRBV3-1 and TRBJ1-2; D is uncertain. The CDR3 length is 16 residues. Germline CDR1 is LGHDT and CDR2 is YNNKEL (reference sequence). V was cut by 2 bases and J by 6 bases, with 19 bases left in between. The whole variable domain, filled in from reference TRBV3-1 and TRBJ1-2, reads DTAVSQTPKYLVTQMGNDKSIKCEQNLGHDTMYWYKQDSKKFLKIMFSYNNKELIINETVPNRFSPKSPDKAHLNLHINSLELGDSAVYFCASSQYSRDHTHGYTFGSGTRLTVV.